Listed here is a single TCR beta chain. This specimen belongs to a study of blood T cell repertoires in COVID-19. Some clones are missing from TCRdb's copy, which holds only in-frame ones; the method was immunoSEQ multiplex PCR. The sample yields just under 40,000 clones, 79% seen once. Trimming cost V 3 bases and J 2 bases; bases outside gene matches: 3. The CDR3 runs to 15 residues. The germline V gene encodes CDR1 KGHSH and CDR2 LQKENI. Sequenced material: peripheral blood. J is TRBJ1-5 and V is TRBV18; 8 nucleotides agree with TRBD1. The source is a man aged 70 or older with acute or convalescent COVID-19. CDR3 residues: CASSPDRARNQPQHF. The CDR3 region has the DNA TGTGCCAGCTCACCGGACAGGGCCCGCAATCAGCCCCAGCATTTT.